This T cell receptor beta chain was recovered during a study of blood T cell repertoires in COVID-19. Study-wide context: The study drew acute and convalescent COVID-19 samples from the United States, Italy and Spain. T cells, B-cell-depleted T cells, or PBMCs supplied cDNA or gDNA.

The protocol was immunoSEQ multiplex PCR, while the TCRdb copy is restricted to in-frame clones and leaves out a portion. The sample holds 90,000 to 130,000 clones, 76% seen once. Trimming removed 7 bases at V and 4 bases at J, with 16 bases between. The CDR3 extends over 14 amino acids. CDR1 is MNHEY and CDR2 is SVGAGI in the germline V gene. Source material: peripheral blood. The chain joins TRBV6-5 to TRBJ1-2, with D possibly being TRBD1 (6 bases). The receptor was derived from a woman older than 75 with acute or convalescent COVID-19. The CDR3 is CASTESPDSYGYTF. The CDR3, as DNA: TGTGCCAGCACCGAGTCCCCGGACAGCTATGGCTACACCTTC.